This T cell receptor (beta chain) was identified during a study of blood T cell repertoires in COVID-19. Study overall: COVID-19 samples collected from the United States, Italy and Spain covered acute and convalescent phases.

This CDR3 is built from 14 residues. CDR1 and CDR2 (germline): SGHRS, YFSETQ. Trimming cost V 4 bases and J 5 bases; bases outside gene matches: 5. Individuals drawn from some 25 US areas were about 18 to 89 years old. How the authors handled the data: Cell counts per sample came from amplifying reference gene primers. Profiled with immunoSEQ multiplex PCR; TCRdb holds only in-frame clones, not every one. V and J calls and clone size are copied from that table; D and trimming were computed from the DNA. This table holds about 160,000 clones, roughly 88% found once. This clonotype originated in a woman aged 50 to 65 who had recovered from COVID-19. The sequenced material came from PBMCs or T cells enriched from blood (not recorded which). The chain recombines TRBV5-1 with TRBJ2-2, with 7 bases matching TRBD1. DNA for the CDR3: TGCGCCAGCAGCCGACAGGGTGCGACCGGGGAGCTGTTTTTT. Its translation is CASSRQGATGELFF.